These T cell receptor beta chains were read from a single sample in a study of PD-1 blockade in classical Hodgkin lymphoma. Method: immunoSEQ multiplex PCR; TCRdb's copy keeps in-frame clones and lacks some. Altogether around 40,000 clones are present, about 71% being singletons, with the ten largest covering roughly 3%. Here the sequenced sample was peripheral blood mononuclear cells (PBMCs), taken at baseline. These receptors were collected from a human donor with classical Hodgkin lymphoma. Both conserved end residues are part of each CDR3. The D gene is left open where the match is weak. Only some rows state a clone size, as once, few, many or a class for expanded clones.

CDR3 DNA: TGTGCCAGCAGCCCCAACCCACTAGGGGTCTACGAGCAGTACTTC
CDR3 protein: CASSPNPLGVYEQYF
V gene: TRBV7-2
clone size: .
D gene: .
J gene: TRBJ2-7

CDR3 DNA: TGTGCCAGCAGTTCGGCTCAGGGGTCCTATGGCTACACCTTC
CDR3 protein: CASSSAQGSYGYTF
V gene: TRBV27
clone size: .
D gene: .
J gene: TRBJ1-2

CDR3 DNA: TGTGCCAGCAGTTACACAGCGGGAGTTGACACCGGGGAGCTGTTTTTT
CDR3 protein: CASSYTAGVDTGELFF
V gene: TRBV6-5
clone size: .
D gene: TRBD2
J gene: TRBJ2-2

CDR3 DNA: TGTGCCAGTGCTGCAGGAGGAGGGACCGGGGAGCTGTTTTTT
CDR3 protein: CASAAGGGTGELFF
V gene: TRBV19
clone size: .
D gene: .
J gene: TRBJ2-2

CDR3 DNA: TGTGCCAGCAGCTCCACAGATACGCAGTATTTT
CDR3 protein: CASSSTDTQYF
V gene: TRBV7-8
clone size: few
D gene: .
J gene: TRBJ2-3

CDR3 DNA: TGTGCCTGGTGGACAGGGCGATACGGGGACACTGAAGCTTTCTTT
CDR3 protein: CAWWTGRYGDTEAFF
V gene: TRBV30
clone size: .
D gene: TRBD1
J gene: TRBJ1-1

CDR3 DNA: TGTGCCAGCAGTGTCAGGGGGCGCCGCACTGAAGCTTTCTTT
CDR3 protein: CASSVRGRRTEAFF
V gene: TRBV28
clone size: .
D gene: TRBD1
J gene: TRBJ1-1

CDR3 DNA: TGTGCCAGTAGTATAGGGTCGACAGGGTATGAGCAGTTCTTC
CDR3 protein: CASSIGSTGYEQFF
V gene: TRBV19
clone size: .
D gene: TRBD1
J gene: TRBJ2-1

CDR3 DNA: TGTGCCAGCAGTTCGGGCCGACGCTCTGGAAACACCATATATTTT
CDR3 protein: CASSSGRRSGNTIYF
V gene: TRBV9
clone size: once
D gene: .
J gene: TRBJ1-3

CDR3 DNA: TGTGCCAGCAGCCCAGGCCGGGAGATAGCCAAAAACATTCAGTACTTC
CDR3 protein: CASSPGREIAKNIQYF
V gene: TRBV7-2
clone size: .
D gene: .
J gene: TRBJ2-4

CDR3 DNA: TGTGCCAGCTTCAGGACTTCCCGCTCCTACGAGCAGTACTTC
CDR3 protein: CASFRTSRSYEQYF
V gene: TRBV28
clone size: .
D gene: .
J gene: TRBJ2-7

CDR3 DNA: TGTGCCAGCAGCCAGGAAAATCAGCCCCAGCATTTT
CDR3 protein: CASSQENQPQHF
V gene: TRBV14
clone size: .
D gene: .
J gene: TRBJ1-5

CDR3 DNA: TGCAGCGTTGAAGATCGACTTACAGGGGGTGGCTACACCTTC
CDR3 protein: CSVEDRLTGGGYTF
V gene: TRBV29-1
clone size: .
D gene: TRBD1
J gene: TRBJ1-2

CDR3 DNA: TGTGCCAGCGGGGCGAACACCGGGGAGCTGTTTTTT
CDR3 protein: CASGANTGELFF
V gene: TRBV7-6
clone size: medium-sized
D gene: .
J gene: TRBJ2-2

CDR3 DNA: TGTGCCAGCAGCCTTAGCGGGGGGGCCTACGAGCAGTACTTC
CDR3 protein: CASSLSGGAYEQYF
V gene: TRBV7-2
clone size: once
D gene: TRBD2
J gene: TRBJ2-7